This record looks at one T cell receptor (beta chain) sequence and its context. This clone came up once. What antigen it recognizes has not been identified. No base qualities exist here, and no much larger clone lies one base off it. The entry originates in a study of blood T cell repertoires in COVID-19 (TCRdb year 2020). Regarding the study in general: The collaborator samples originated in the United States, Italy and Spain and spanned the acute and convalescent phases of COVID-19. The material from the prospective study consisted of cDNA or gDNA derived from T cells, B-cell-depleted T cells, or PBMCs. The samples were drawn from two sources: the first 160 participants of the ongoing ImmuneRACE study, and 1,000 to 1,500 subjects contributed by 6 global collaborators. Subjects who had been exposed to COVID-19, were actively infected with it, or had recovered from it provided the deeply sampled blood TCRbeta repertoires that made up the dataset. Where available, HLA class I and class II types were taken from metadata supplied by the sample provider and were not determined by assay-based typing. The sample metadata nearly always contained a de-identified subject ID, COVID-19 status, age in years and sex. The repertoires were made available in a free public database intended to serve as a resource for research on the immune response to SARS-CoV-2. Beyond this particular receptor, the publication reports: Clinical and demographic metadata were provided uncurated, with the amount varying by source and participant.

The CDR3 numbers 16 residues from cysteine through phenylalanine. Only CDR3 DNA remains: 48 bases, in frame from the first base. Taken from the germline V gene (reference sequence), the CDR1 and CDR2 loops are LNHDA and SQIVND. V is trimmed back by 3 bases and J by 1 base, and the junction contains 8 bases that no gene match accounts for. TCRbeta CDR3 regions were amplified from genomic DNA using the immunoSEQ Assay, a bias-controlled multiplex PCR. In the authors' own workflow: Within the assay, amplification of reference gene primers was used to estimate how many nucleated cells each sample contained. To quantify the absolute abundance of each unique TCRbeta CDR3 rearrangement, sequence reads were collapsed and filtered. For each sample, productive Simpson clonality was calculated as the square root of Simpson's diversity index over productive rearrangements. This immuneACCESS table, as held by TCRdb, lists in-frame sequences with V and J called but not all clones. Of the missing ones, under half trace to an unresolved V gene in checked studies; the others have no known cause. V and J calls and clone size are as listed in that table; D and trimming were resolved from the DNA. This sample gives some 160,000 clones in total; 83% of them show up just once. The leading ten clones occupy more than 1.5% of the sample.

Collaborating institutions collected whole blood in K2EDTA tubes following their own protocols. Collaborator samples were shipped for TCRbeta analysis as frozen whole blood, isolated PBMCs, or DNA extracted from either sample type. The chain is made from TRBV19 and TRBJ2-5, with 7 central nucleotides matching TRBD1. The receptor comes from a human donor in a cohort sampled during active COVID-19. Sequencing input: peripheral blood. The DNA sequence is TGTGCCAGTAGTATCCGCCCGGGACAGCCCCAAGAGACCCAGTACTTC. It translates to CASSIRPGQPQETQYF.